This T cell receptor beta chain was obtained from a study of neoadjuvant anti-PD-1 for oral cavity cancer. Study context: Around day 43, patients without progression received a fourth nivolumab dose before surgery.

Germline assignment: CDR1 SNHLY and CDR2 FYNNEI. The CDR3 runs 12 residues. The V and J ends lost 6 bases and 4 bases respectively, with 6 bases between them. Comment on this clone: Its cognate antigen is unknown.

Overall study findings and caveats: With a few patients per group, TCR findings need larger cohorts.

Sequenced by immunoSEQ multiplex PCR; TCRdb stores in-frame clones only, minus some. The data contain around 15,000 clones, 69% of them singletons. The input for sequencing was PBMCs, taken before nivolumab (anti-PD-1) treatment. This sequence joins TRBV2 and TRBJ1-4; the D is unclear. The clonotype comes from a person aged 40 to 85 with oral cavity squamous cell carcinoma. The CDR3 bases are TGTGCCAGCAGGATTAGTAATGAAAAACTGTTTTTT. This encodes CASRISNEKLFF.